This record covers a single TCR beta chain. As yet, its antigen is unknown. Construction of the TCRbeta library involved unique molecular identifiers. Via MiXCR, TCRdb re-called the PCR reads, giving one row per CDR3 protein. The data show 90,000 to 100,000 distinct CDR3 sequences, more than 20% seen once. This specimen comes from a study of T-cell reconstitution after alpha-beta-depleted transplantation in children. Findings of the study overall: Reportedly, only several hundred clones from non-depleted graft cells drove alpha-beta T-cell counts at about two months. Elevated TCRbeta diversity at day 60 was traced, in some patients, to surviving recipient T cells and thymic progenitors.

The sample here was PBMCs, taken before TCRalphabeta/CD19-depleted stem cell transplant. This receptor was identified in a boy between 2 and 10 years old with acute lymphoblastic leukemia, due to receive a stem cell transplant.

CDR3 bases: TGTGCCAGCAGCAGGGAAGGGGATCAGCCCCAGCATTTT. Its protein product is CASSREGDQPQHF. The genes are TRBV2 and TRBJ1-5; D is perhaps TRBD1 (5 bases). V lost 6 bases to trimming and J lost 5 bases, with 11 bases between them. Germline V gene data show CDR1 as SNHLY and CDR2 as FYNNEI. The CDR3 spans 13 residues.